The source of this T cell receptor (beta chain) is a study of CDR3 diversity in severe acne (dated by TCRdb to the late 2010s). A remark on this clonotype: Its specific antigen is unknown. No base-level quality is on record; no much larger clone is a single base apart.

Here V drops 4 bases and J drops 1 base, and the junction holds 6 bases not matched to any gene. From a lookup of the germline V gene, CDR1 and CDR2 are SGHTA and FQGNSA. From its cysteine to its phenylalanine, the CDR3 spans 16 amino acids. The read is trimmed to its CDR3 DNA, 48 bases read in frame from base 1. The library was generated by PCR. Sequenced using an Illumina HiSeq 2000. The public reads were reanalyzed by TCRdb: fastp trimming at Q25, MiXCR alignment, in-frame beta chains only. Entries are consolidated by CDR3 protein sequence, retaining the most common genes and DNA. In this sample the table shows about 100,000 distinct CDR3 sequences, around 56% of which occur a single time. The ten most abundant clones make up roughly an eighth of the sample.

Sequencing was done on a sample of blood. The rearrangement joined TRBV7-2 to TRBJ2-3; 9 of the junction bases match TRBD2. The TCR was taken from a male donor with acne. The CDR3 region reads CASSCLSGRRTDTQYF. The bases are TGTGCCAGCAGCTGCCTTAGCGGGAGACGCACAGATACGCAGTATTTT.